This T cell receptor (beta chain) was documented in a study of T cells after yellow fever vaccination. Study-wide context: CD3, CD45RA, CCR7 and CD95 defined the sorted EM, EMRA, CM and Tscm memory subsets.

General study findings and limits: There was a possibility that FACS-sorted repertoires contained abundant clonotypes contaminating from the bulk population. A large majority of primary-vaccination clones showed up again after the booster (96% CD4, 75% to 90% CD8). Weaker in magnitude, the secondary response showed a faster peak on day 5 versus 15.

The CDR3 consists of 13 residues. J was trimmed by 3 bases and V by 4 bases; bases with no gene match: 2. Germline V CDR1 and CDR2: SGHDN, FVKESK. This clonotype was counted a few times. TCRdb used MiXCR to reprocess the 5' RACE reads, holding one entry per CDR3 protein. The sample holds 45,000 to 60,000 distinct CDR3 sequences, approximately 6.1% seen once. Sequencing was performed on PBMCs, either bulk or a sorted T-cell subset (CD4+, CD8+, memory, or dextramer-sorted; not recorded which), taken on the day of the yellow fever booster vaccination. The chain has TRBV14 and TRBJ1-2; 7 nucleotides line up with TRBD1. This receptor was obtained from a man between 18 and 29 years old who received the YFV17D yellow fever vaccine. The CDR3 is CASSPGQHYGYTF. CDR3 sequence (DNA): TGTGCCAGCAGCCCGGGACAGCACTATGGCTACACCTTC.